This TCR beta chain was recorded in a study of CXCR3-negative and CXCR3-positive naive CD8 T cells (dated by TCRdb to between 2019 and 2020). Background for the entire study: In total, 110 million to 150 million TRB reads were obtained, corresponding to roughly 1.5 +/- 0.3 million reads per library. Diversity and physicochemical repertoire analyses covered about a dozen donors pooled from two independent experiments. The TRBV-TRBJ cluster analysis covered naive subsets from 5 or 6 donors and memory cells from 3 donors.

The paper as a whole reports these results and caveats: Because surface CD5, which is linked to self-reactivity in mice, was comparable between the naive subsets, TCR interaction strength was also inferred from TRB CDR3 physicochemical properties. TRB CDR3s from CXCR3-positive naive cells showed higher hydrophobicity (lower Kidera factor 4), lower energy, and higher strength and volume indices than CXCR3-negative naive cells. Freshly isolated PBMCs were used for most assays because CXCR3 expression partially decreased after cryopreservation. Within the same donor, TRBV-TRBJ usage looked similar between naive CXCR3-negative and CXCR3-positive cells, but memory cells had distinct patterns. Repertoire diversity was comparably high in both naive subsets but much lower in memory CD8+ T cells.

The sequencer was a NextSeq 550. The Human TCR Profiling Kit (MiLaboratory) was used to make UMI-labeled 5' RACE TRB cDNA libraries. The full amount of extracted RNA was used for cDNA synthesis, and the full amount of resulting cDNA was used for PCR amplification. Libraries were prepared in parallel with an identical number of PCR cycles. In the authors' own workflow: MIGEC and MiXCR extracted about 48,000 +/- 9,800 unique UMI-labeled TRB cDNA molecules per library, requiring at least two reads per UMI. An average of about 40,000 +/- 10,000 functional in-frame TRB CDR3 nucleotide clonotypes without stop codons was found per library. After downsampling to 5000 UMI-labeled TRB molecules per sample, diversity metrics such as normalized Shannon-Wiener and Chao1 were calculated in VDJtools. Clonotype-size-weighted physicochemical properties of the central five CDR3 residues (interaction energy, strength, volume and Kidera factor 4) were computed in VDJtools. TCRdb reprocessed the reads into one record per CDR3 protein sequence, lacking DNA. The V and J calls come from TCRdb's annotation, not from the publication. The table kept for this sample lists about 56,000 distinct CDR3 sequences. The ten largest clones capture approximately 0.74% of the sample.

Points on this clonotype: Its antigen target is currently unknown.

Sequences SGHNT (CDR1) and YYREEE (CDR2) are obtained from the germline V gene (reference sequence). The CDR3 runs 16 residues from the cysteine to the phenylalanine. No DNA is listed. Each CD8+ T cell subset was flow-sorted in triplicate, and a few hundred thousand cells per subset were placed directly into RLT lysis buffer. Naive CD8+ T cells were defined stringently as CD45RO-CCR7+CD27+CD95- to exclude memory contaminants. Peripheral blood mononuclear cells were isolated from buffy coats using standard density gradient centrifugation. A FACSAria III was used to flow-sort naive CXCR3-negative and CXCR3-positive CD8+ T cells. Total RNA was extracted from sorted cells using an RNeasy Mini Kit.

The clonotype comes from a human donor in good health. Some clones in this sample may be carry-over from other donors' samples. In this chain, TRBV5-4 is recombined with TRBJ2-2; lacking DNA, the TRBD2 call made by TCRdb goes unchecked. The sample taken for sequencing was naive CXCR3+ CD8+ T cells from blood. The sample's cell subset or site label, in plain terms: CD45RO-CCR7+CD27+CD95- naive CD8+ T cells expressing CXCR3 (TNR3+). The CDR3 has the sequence CASGLLGGGAVGELFF.